A selection of T cell receptor beta chains follows, all from one sample in a study of OX40 agonist ivuxolimab in advanced cancers. Some clones are missing from TCRdb's copy, which holds only in-frame ones; the method was immunoSEQ multiplex PCR. This sample has some 98,000 clones, with about 91% found just once. The sample in question was CD4+ or CD8+ T cells sorted from blood, obtained in a trial of the OX40 agonist ivuxolimab. The source of these receptors is an adult with an advanced solid tumor such as melanoma, head and neck, liver or kidney cancer. Each CDR3 is given with its conserved first and last residue. A D gene is named only where the DNA matches it firmly. The listing skips clone size in some rows; elsewhere it reads once, few, many or a size class.

>TRBD1|TRBJ2-3|TRBV6-6|14|NA
CASSYSRGLDTQYF
TGTGCCAGCAGTTACTCGAGGGGGCTTGATACGCAGTATTTT
>TRBD1|TRBJ2-1|TRBV7-8|13|NA
CASSRGQAREQFF
TGTGCCAGCAGCCGGGGACAGGCACGTGAGCAGTTCTTC
>NA|TRBJ2-3|TRBV6-6|14|NA
CASSHLGQKDTQYF
TGTGCCAGCAGTCACCTAGGACAGAAAGATACGCAGTATTTT
>NA|TRBJ2-4|TRBV28|14|NA
CASSSRDPTWFQYF
TGTGCCAGCAGTTCCCGGGACCCCACATGGTTTCAGTACTTC
>NA|TRBJ2-7|TRBV5-8|16|NA
CASSETVREIWYEQYF
TGTGCCAGCAGTGAGACGGTGAGGGAAATCTGGTACGAGCAGTACTTC
>NA|TRBJ2-3|TRBV9|18|NA
CASSSAGVGGLSTDTQYF
TGTGCCAGCAGCTCCGCGGGGGTTGGGGGGCTGAGCACAGATACGCAGTATTTT
>NA|TRBJ2-3|TRBV4-3|13|NA
CASSHTSTDTQYF
TGCGCCAGCAGCCACACAAGCACAGATACGCAGTATTTT
>TRBD2|TRBJ2-5|TRBV28|16|NA
CASSALLAGGQETQYF
TGTGCCAGCAGTGCTCTACTAGCGGGAGGTCAAGAGACCCAGTACTTC
>TRBD1|TRBJ1-3|TRBV30|18|NA
CAWSPGAETGASGNTIYF
TGTGCCTGGAGTCCGGGGGCAGAAACAGGGGCCTCTGGAAACACCATATATTTT
>NA|TRBJ1-2|TRBV6-1|14|NA
CASSEGLRNYGYTF
TGTGCCAGCAGTGAAGGCTTGAGGAACTATGGCTACACCTTC
>NA|TRBJ2-1|TRBV30|15|once
CAWSVPEILYNEQFF
TGTGCCTGGAGTGTACCAGAGATCCTATACAATGAGCAGTTCTTC
>NA|TRBJ1-5|TRBV5-1|15|NA
CASSLGGNSNQPQHF
TGCGCCAGCAGCTTGGGTGGAAATAGCAATCAGCCCCAGCATTTT
>NA|TRBJ2-1|TRBV10-2|14|NA
CASSVGGAGVEQFF
TGCGCCAGCAGTGTAGGGGGAGCTGGGGTTGAGCAGTTCTTC
>NA|TRBJ2-7|TRBV9|15|NA
CASSLHGWGSYEQYF
TGTGCCAGCAGCCTACACGGTTGGGGGTCCTACGAGCAGTACTTC
>NA|TRBJ2-7|TRBV6-6|15|once
CASSPGGASGYEQYF
TGTGCCAGCAGTCCCGGAGGTGCCTCGGGGTACGAGCAGTACTTC